This is a list of T cell receptor beta chains from one sample in a study of T cells expressing NK-cell markers. TCRdb reworked the 5' RACE reads into one entry per CDR3 protein, no DNA. The specimen's table records more than 400,000 distinct CDR3 sequences. The material sequenced was blood T cells: a sorted CD56 or NKG2C T cell subset, CD4+ or CD8+ T cells, or bulk PBMC T cells (not recorded which). The receptors shown here come from a woman aged 18-70 years in good health. Each CDR3 is given with its conserved first and last residue.

V gene,J gene,CDR3 protein
TRBV6-5,TRBJ1-3,CASSASTGANTIYF
TRBV7-8,TRBJ1-6,CASSLAFGNSPLHF
TRBV12-3/TRBV12-4,TRBJ1-1,CASSSFRALNTEAFF
TRBV5-8,TRBJ2-1,CASSSQLGIYNEQFF
TRBV12-5,TRBJ2-3,CASGLSAPTDTQYF
TRBV5-1,TRBJ2-5,CASSPGTQETQYF
TRBV7-3,TRBJ1-1,CASSFGGKVEAFF
TRBV4-1,TRBJ2-2,CASSHPKSGELFF
TRBV30,TRBJ1-6,CAWSKGEVSPLHF
TRBV20-1,TRBJ2-3,CSARDSGKLAGVYF
TRBV12-3/TRBV12-4,TRBJ2-1,CASSPLRRKFYNEQFF
TRBV24-1,TRBJ1-1,CATSARDRRLTEAFF
TRBV18,TRBJ1-4,CASSPPTGAFEKLFF
TRBV6-1,TRBJ2-1,CASSPAGTGYNEQFF
TRBV29-1,TRBJ2-1,CSVTRGAHYNEQFF
TRBV7-9,TRBJ1-1,CASSLSTGGHGSLAFF
TRBV20-1,TRBJ1-1,CSAYDRGGEAFF
TRBV6-5,TRBJ2-1,CASSYRQMLGNEQFF
TRBV20-1,TRBJ2-2,CSSLGTSGRGTGELFF
TRBV9,TRBJ2-1,CASSVNRNNEQFF
TRBV7-2,TRBJ2-7,CASSLGQTLYEQYF
TRBV5-4,TRBJ1-1,CASGTPNTEAFF
TRBV28,TRBJ2-1,CASSFEGAGSYNEQFF
TRBV3-1,TRBJ2-1,CASSQAGAGAPHEQFF
TRBV27,TRBJ1-4,CASSSLGLRVNEKLFF
TRBV19,TRBJ2-3,CASNLRGDTQYF
TRBV24-1,TRBJ2-1,CATSATSVTYNEQFF
TRBV12-3/TRBV12-4,TRBJ2-7,CASSGPFGFYEQYF
TRBV7-8,TRBJ2-3,CATADWGLTDTQYF